This is a list of T cell receptor beta chains from one sample in a study of radiotherapy plus CTLA-4 blockade in lung cancer. The assay was immunoSEQ multiplex PCR, and TCRdb's table has in-frame clones only and misses some. The sample consists of 30,000 or so clones, 70% to 75% of them appearing once. The sample in question was peripheral blood, obtained from a patient treated with radiotherapy plus ipilimumab. All receptors come from a human donor with non-small cell lung cancer whose response to radiotherapy plus ipilimumab could not be evaluated. Each CDR3 is given with its conserved first and last residue. D genes are given only for firm matches. Clone size is shown for a subset of rows, as once, few, many or a class of expanded clone.

len,d_gene,v_gene,abundance,j_gene,CDR3aa,CDR3nt
13,NA,TRBV5-4,few,TRBJ2-7,CASSLASMDEQYF,TGTGCCAGCAGCTTGGCTAGCATGGACGAGCAGTACTTC
12,NA,TRBV7-2,NA,TRBJ1-4,CASSLGGEKLFF,TGTGCCAGCAGCTTAGGAGGTGAAAAACTGTTTTTT
15,TRBD1,TRBV19,NA,TRBJ1-5,CASSIAGTANQPQHF,TGTGCCAGTAGTATAGCAGGGACAGCGAATCAGCCCCAGCATTTT
15,NA,TRBV5-1,NA,TRBJ1-1,CASSSGLSGDTEAFF,TGCGCCAGCAGCTCAGGACTTTCCGGGGACACTGAAGCTTTCTTT
15,NA,TRBV5-4,NA,TRBJ1-2,CASSLARAGRYGYTF,TGTGCCAGCAGCTTGGCCAGGGCAGGGAGGTATGGCTACACCTTC
13,NA,TRBV4-1,NA,TRBJ2-7,CASSQGPSYEQYF,TGTGCCAGCAGCCAAGGGCCCTCCTACGAGCAGTACTTC
16,TRBD2,TRBV28,NA,TRBJ2-7,CAGTGTSGKKSYEQYF,TGTGCCGGAACCGGGACTAGCGGGAAAAAGAGCTACGAGCAGTACTTC
13,TRBD1,TRBV29-1,NA,TRBJ1-2,CSVQGQGTYGYTF,TGCAGCGTTCAAGGACAGGGGACCTATGGCTACACCTTC
18,TRBD1,TRBV2,NA,TRBJ2-1,CASSEAVRGQGNYNEQFF,TGTGCCAGCAGTGAAGCAGTGCGGGGACAGGGGAATTACAATGAGCAGTTCTTC
15,NA,TRBV10-3,once,TRBJ2-1,CAISETPFSYNEQFF,TGTGCCATCAGTGAAACACCCTTCTCCTACAATGAGCAGTTCTTC
15,NA,TRBV7-8,NA,TRBJ2-2,CASSLDGVNTGELFF,TGTGCCAGCAGCTTAGACGGGGTTAACACCGGGGAGCTGTTTTTT
20,TRBD2,TRBV27,NA,TRBJ2-1,CASSFLGPKRGGSRDNEQFF,TGTGCCAGCAGTTTCCTTGGACCCAAGCGGGGGGGGAGTCGGGACAATGAGCAGTTCTTC
15,TRBD2,TRBV5-4,NA,TRBJ2-7,CASSLRTSAAYEQYF,TGTGCCAGCAGCCTACGAACTAGCGCCGCCTACGAGCAGTACTTC
14,TRBD1,TRBV6-4,NA,TRBJ1-1,CASRGQGASTEAFF,TGTGCCAGCAGAGGACAGGGGGCAAGCACTGAAGCTTTCTTT
12,NA,TRBV6-1,once,TRBJ1-1,CASRPVRTEAFF,TGTGCCAGCAGGCCGGTGCGCACTGAAGCTTTCTTT
15,NA,TRBV2,NA,TRBJ2-7,CASAGGGYVTYEQYF,TGTGCCAGCGCCGGAGGGGGCTATGTAACCTACGAGCAGTACTTC
16,TRBD2,TRBV10-2,NA,TRBJ2-1,CASRSSGTSGANEQFF,TGCGCCAGCAGGAGTTCCGGGACTAGCGGGGCCAATGAGCAGTTCTTC
15,TRBD2,TRBV7-7,NA,TRBJ2-5,CASSLGLADQETQYF,TGTGCTAGCAGCTTGGGACTAGCGGATCAAGAGACCCAGTACTTC
16,NA,TRBV25-1,once,TRBJ2-7,CASSEFRGARSYEQYF,TGTGCCAGCAGTGAATTCAGGGGGGCTCGTTCCTACGAGCAGTACTTC
13,TRBD1,TRBV7-6,once,TRBJ2-7,CASSRTGSGEQYF,TGTGCCAGCAGCCGGACAGGGTCTGGCGAGCAGTACTTC
14,TRBD2,TRBV6-1,NA,TRBJ2-3,CASSGAGGSDTQYF,TGTGCCAGCAGTGGAGCGGGAGGTTCAGATACGCAGTATTTT
18,TRBD2,TRBV4-3,NA,TRBJ2-2,CASSQDGTSGSYTGELFF,TGCGCCAGCAGCCAAGATGGGACTAGCGGGAGTTACACCGGGGAGCTGTTTTTT
16,NA,TRBV28,NA,TRBJ1-1,CASSPLPARGGTEAFF,TGTGCCAGCAGTCCCTTGCCGGCGAGGGGAGGCACTGAAGCTTTCTTT
14,TRBD1,TRBV18,NA,TRBJ1-1,CASSPRGPGTEAFF,TGTGCCAGCTCACCAAGGGGGCCGGGCACTGAAGCTTTCTTT
11,NA,TRBV10-3,few,TRBJ2-1,CAISDQGRQFF,TGTGCCATCAGTGACCAGGGTAGGCAGTTCTTC
17,TRBD1,TRBV27,NA,TRBJ2-3,CASSSGTGGSGTDTQYF,TGTGCCAGCAGTTCGGGGACAGGGGGCTCGGGAACAGATACGCAGTATTTT
15,NA,TRBV6-5,medium-sized,TRBJ1-3,CASSYSFGPGNTIYF,TGTGCCAGCAGTTACTCATTTGGGCCTGGAAACACCATATATTTT
13,NA,TRBV11-3,few,TRBJ2-5,CASSFGRQETQYF,TGTGCCAGCAGCTTTGGCAGACAAGAGACCCAGTACTTC
14,TRBD1,TRBV7-2,few,TRBJ1-2,CASSLGTGIGGYTF,TGTGCCAGCAGCTTAGGGACAGGGATCGGGGGCTACACCTTC
16,TRBD1,TRBV5-5,NA,TRBJ2-7,CASSLEFGTVSYEQYF,TGTGCCAGCAGCTTGGAATTCGGGACAGTCTCCTACGAGCAGTACTTC
17,TRBD2,TRBV7-2,once,TRBJ2-2,CASSSPRGGTNTGELFF,TGTGCCAGCAGCTCCCCCCGGGGGGGGACCAACACCGGGGAGCTGTTTTTT
14,TRBD1,TRBV30,NA,TRBJ1-2,CAWSFGQGTDGYTF,TGTGCCTGGAGTTTTGGACAGGGGACAGATGGCTACACCTTC
16,NA,TRBV5-1,once,TRBJ2-7,CASSFTGGLTSYEQYF,TGCGCCAGCAGCTTCACCGGGGGACTGACCTCCTACGAGCAGTACTTC
13,NA,TRBV2,few,TRBJ2-5,CASSAGREETQYF,TGTGCCAGCAGTGCGGGGAGAGAAGAGACCCAGTACTTC
14,TRBD2,TRBV6-4,NA,TRBJ2-3,CARGPHREADTQYF,TGTGCCAGAGGACCCCACCGGGAGGCAGATACGCAGTATTTT
13,NA,TRBV27,NA,TRBJ1-2,CASSLNRVGGYTF,TGTGCCAGCAGTCTAAACAGGGTGGGGGGCTACACCTTC
16,TRBD1,TRBV27,NA,TRBJ1-5,CASSAPGTANNQPQHF,TGTGCCAGCAGTGCGCCTGGGACAGCTAACAATCAGCCCCAGCATTTT
14,TRBD1,TRBV30,NA,TRBJ1-1,CAWRTGATWTETFF,TGTGCCTGGAGGACAGGGGCTACTTGGACTGAAACTTTCTTT
15,TRBD1,TRBV5-4,NA,TRBJ1-6,CASSEGQGAGSPLHF,TGTGCCAGCAGCGAGGGACAGGGGGCCGGTTCACCCCTCCACTTT